This paragraph reports one T cell receptor beta chain. Its cognate antigen is unknown. Each sorted subset replicate got 200 ng genomic DNA, roughly 27,000 genomes. Sequencing was performed with immunoSEQ multiplex PCR; in TCRdb, only in-frame clones are kept and a portion is missing. Of over a million clones listed, 60% to 80% are singletons. The CDR3 extends over 12 amino acids. V shed 2 bases and J 6 bases; nucleotides not matched to a gene: 0. Germline-derived CDR1 and CDR2 are MNHEY and SVGAGI. The record originates from a study of shared clonotypes between healthy human individuals. Study information: Per donor, CD8 memory used one plate, CD8 naive used two, CD4 memory used three and CD4 naive used three.

Study-wide results and limits: Incomplete sequencing of sorted subsets was indicated by rarefaction despite large depth. Several donors showed sharing of approximately 5% of naive CD4 clonotypes.

This TCR came from a man younger than 35 in good health. What was sequenced was memory CD4+ T cells sorted from blood. The subset: CD45RA-negative fraction. The rearrangement joins TRBV6-5 to TRBJ2-7, with 8 bases matching TRBD2. The CDR3 region has the DNA TGTGCCAGCAGTTACCTAGCGGGCGAGCAGTACTTC. It translates to CASSYLAGEQYF.